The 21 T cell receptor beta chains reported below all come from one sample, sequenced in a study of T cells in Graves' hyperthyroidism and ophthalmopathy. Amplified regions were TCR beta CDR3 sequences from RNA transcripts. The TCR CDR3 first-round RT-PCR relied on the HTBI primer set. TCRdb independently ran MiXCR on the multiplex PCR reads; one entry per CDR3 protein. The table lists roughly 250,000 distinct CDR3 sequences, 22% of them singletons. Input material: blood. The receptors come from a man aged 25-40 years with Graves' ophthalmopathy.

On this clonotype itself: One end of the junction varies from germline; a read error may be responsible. The CDR3 nucleotides are TGTGCCAGCAGCCCCGGGACAGGGAACAATGGGCAGTTCTTC. It yields the protein CASSPGTGNNGQFF. The chain joins TRBV7-3 to TRBJ2-1, with 9 positions matching TRBD1. The length of the CDR3 is 14 residues. Looked up from germline, CDR1 is SGHTA and CDR2 is FQGTGA.

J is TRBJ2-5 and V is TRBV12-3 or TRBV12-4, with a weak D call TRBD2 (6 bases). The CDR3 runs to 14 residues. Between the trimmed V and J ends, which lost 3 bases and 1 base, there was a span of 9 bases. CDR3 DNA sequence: TGTGCCAGCAGTTTCGGCGGGATCCAAGAGACCCAGTACTTC. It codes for CASSFGGIQETQYF.

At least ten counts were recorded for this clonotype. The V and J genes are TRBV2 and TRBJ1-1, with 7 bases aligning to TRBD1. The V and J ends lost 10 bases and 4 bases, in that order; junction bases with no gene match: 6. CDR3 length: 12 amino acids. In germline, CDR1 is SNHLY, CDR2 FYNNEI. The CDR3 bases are TGTGCCACCCAAGACAGGGTCACTGAAGCTTTCTTT. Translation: CATQDRVTEAFF.

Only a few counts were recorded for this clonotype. In DNA form, the CDR3 reads TGTGCCAGCAGCGCACAGGGGGCGGTAACCGGGGAGCTGTTTTTT. As protein: CASSAQGAVTGELFF. J is TRBJ2-2 and V is TRBV7-8, with 9 bases matching TRBD1. With V trimmed by 5 bases and J by 5 bases, 6 bases remained unmatched. CDR3 size: 15 residues. Germline assignment: CDR1 SGHVS and CDR2 FQNEAQ.

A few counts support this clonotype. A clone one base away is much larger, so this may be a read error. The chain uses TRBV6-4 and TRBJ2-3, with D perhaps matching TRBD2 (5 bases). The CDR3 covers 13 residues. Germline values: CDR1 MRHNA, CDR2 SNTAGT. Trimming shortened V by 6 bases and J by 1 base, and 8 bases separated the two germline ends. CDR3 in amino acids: CASSFSGTDTQYF. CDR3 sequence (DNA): TGTGCCAGCAGCTTTAGCGGCACAGATACGCAGTATTTT.

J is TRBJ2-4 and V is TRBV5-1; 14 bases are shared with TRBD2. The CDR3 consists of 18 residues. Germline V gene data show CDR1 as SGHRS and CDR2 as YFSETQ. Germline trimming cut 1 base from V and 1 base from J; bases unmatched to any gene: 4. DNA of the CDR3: TGCGCCAGCAGCTTGAGAGGGACTAGCGGGAGTGCCAAAAACATTCAGTACTTC. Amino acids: CASSLRGTSGSAKNIQYF.

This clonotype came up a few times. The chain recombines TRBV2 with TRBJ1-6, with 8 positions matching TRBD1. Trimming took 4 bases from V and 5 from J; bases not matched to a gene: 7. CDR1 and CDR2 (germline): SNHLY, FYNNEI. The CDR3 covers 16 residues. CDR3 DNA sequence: TGTGCCAGCAGTGCTATGACAGGGGATCATAATTCACCCCTCCACTTT. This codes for CASSAMTGDHNSPLHF. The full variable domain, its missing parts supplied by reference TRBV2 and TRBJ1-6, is EPEVTQTPSHQVTQMGQEVILRCVPISNHLYFYWYRQILGQKVEFLVSFYNNEISEKSEIFDDQFSVERPDGSNFTLKIRSTKLEDSAMYFCASSAMTGDHNSPLHFGNGTRLTVT.

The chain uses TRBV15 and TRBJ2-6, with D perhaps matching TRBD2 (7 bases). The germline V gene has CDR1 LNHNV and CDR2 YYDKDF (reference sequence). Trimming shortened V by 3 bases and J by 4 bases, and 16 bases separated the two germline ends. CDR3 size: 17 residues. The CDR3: CATSRLEGGNGANVLTF. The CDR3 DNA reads TGTGCCACCAGCAGGCTCGAGGGGGGGAACGGGGCCAACGTCCTGACTTTC.

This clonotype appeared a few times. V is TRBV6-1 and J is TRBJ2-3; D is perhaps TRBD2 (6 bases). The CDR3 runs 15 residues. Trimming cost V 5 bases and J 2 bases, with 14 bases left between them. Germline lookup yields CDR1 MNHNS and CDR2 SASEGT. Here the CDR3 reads CASSYGGTYTDTQYF. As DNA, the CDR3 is TGTGCCAGCAGTTACGGCGGGACCTACACAGATACGCAGTATTTT.

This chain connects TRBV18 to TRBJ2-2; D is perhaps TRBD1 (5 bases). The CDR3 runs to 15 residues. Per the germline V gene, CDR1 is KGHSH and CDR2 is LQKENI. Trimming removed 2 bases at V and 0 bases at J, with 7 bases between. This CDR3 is CASSPDSSNTGELFF. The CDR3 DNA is TGTGCCAGCTCACCAGACAGCTCGAACACCGGGGAGCTGTTTTTT.

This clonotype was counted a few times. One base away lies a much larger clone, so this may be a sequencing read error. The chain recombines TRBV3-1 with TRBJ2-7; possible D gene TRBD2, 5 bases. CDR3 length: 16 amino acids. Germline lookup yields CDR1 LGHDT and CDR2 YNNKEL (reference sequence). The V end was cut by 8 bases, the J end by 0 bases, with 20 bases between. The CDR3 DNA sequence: TGTGCCAGCGGTCCCAGGTGGACGGGAAGCTCCTACGAGCAGTACTTC. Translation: CASGPRWTGSSYEQYF.

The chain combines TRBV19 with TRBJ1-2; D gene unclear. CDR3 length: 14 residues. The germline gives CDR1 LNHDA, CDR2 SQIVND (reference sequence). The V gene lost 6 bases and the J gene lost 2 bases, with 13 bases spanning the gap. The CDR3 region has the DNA TGTGCCAGTAGCGTAGCCGGGCCAAACTATGGCTACACCTTC. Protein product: CASSVAGPNYGYTF.

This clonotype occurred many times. As DNA, the CDR3 is TGTGCCAGCAGGGTCGCGGGAGGGACAGATACGCAGTATTTT. This gives the protein CASRVAGGTDTQYF. V gene TRBV7-8 combines with J gene TRBJ2-3; 9 bases are shared with TRBD2. Trimming took 6 bases from V and 3 from J; bases not matched to a gene: 4. CDR3 size: 14 residues. Germline CDR1 reads SGHVS; CDR2 reads FQNEAQ.

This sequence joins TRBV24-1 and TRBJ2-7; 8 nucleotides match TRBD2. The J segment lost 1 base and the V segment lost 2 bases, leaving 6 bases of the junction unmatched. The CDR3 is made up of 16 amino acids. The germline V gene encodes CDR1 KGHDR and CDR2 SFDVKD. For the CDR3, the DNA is TGTGCCACCAGTGATTCTGGGCCTAGCGGGTCCTACGAGCAGTACTTC. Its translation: CATSDSGPSGSYEQYF.

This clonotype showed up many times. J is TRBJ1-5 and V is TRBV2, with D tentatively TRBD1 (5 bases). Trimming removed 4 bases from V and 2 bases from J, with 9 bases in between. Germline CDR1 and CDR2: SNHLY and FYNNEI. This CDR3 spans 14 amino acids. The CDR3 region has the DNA TGTGCCAGCAGTGGGATCAGGGGCAATCAGCCCCAGCATTTT. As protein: CASSGIRGNQPQHF.

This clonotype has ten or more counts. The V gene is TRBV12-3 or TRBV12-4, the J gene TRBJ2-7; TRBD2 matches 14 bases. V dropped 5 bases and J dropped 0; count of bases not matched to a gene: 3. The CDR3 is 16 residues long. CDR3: CASSDGLAGGSYEQYF. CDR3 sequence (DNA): TGTGCCAGCAGTGACGGACTAGCGGGAGGCTCCTACGAGCAGTACTTC.

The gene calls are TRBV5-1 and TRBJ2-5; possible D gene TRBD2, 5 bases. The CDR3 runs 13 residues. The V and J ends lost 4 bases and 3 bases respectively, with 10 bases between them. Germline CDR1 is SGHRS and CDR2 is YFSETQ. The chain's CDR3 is CASSGELKETQYF. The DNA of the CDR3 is TGCGCCAGCAGCGGGGAGCTAAAAGAGACCCAGTACTTC.

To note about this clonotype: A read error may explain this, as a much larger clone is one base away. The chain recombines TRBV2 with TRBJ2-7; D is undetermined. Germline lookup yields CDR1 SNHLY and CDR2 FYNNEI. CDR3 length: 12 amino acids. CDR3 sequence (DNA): TGTTCCAGCAGTACCCAAGCCTACGAGCAGTACTTC. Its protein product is CSSSTQAYEQYF.

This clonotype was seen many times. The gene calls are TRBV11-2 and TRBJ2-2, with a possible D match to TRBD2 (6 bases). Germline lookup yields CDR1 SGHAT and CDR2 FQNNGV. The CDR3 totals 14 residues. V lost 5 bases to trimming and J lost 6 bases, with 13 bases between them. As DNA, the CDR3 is TGTGCCAGCAGCAAAGGGAGGACGCCCGGGGAGCTGTTTTTT. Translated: CASSKGRTPGELFF.

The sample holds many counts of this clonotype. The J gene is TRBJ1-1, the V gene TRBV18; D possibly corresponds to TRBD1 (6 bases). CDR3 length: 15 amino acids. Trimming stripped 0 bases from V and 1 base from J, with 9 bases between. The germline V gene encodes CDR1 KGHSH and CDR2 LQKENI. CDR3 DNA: TGTGCCAGCTCACCACCGAAGGGGGAGAACACTGAAGCTTTCTTT. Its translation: CASSPPKGENTEAFF.

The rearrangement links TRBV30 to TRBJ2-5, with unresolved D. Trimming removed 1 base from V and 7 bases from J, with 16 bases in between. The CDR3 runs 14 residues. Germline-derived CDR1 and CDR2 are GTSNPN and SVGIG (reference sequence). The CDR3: CAWSGASDAGTQYF. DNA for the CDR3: TGTGCCTGGAGTGGGGCGAGCGATGCCGGGACCCAGTACTTC.